This passage covers 13 T cell receptor beta chains from one sample sequenced in a study of blood T cell repertoires in COVID-19. Assay: immunoSEQ multiplex PCR; the TCRdb copy retains only in-frame clones and omits some. The sample yields about 57,000 clones, less than 80% seen once. The sample comprised peripheral blood. Source of these receptors: a human donor in a cohort sampled during active COVID-19.

The chain has TRBV5-8 and TRBJ2-1; no firm D call. The germline CDR1 and CDR2 sequences are SGHTS and YDEGEE. The CDR3 runs to 16 residues. V gave up 0 bases and J gave up 0 bases, with 10 bases separating them. The CDR3 loop is CASSLGQPSSYNEQFF. The CDR3 coding sequence is TGTGCCAGCAGCTTGGGACAACCGAGCTCCTACAATGAGCAGTTCTTC.

The chain carries TRBV6-5 and TRBJ1-5, with D unclear. CDR1 and CDR2 from the germline V gene are MNHEY and SVGAGI. CDR3 length: 12 amino acids. V dropped 5 bases and J dropped 3 bases, with 5 bases sitting between them. The CDR3 region is CASSRSNQPQHF. The CDR3 coding sequence is TGTGCCAGCAGTCGTTCCAATCAGCCCCAGCATTTT.

This clone counts as medium-sized. The gene calls are TRBV6-2 or TRBV6-3 and TRBJ1-6; no firm D call. Germline loops: CDR1 MNHEY, CDR2 SVGEGT. Trimming pared 4 bases from V and 7 bases from J, leaving 14 bases between. This CDR3 has 15 amino acids. DNA of the CDR3: TGTGCCAGCAGTTCAACTGCTCCTCCAAATTCACCCCTCCACTTT. Translating it yields CASSSTAPPNSPLHF.

The chain joins TRBV4-3 to TRBJ2-2, with 16 bases lining up with TRBD2. Looked up from germline, CDR1 is LGHNA and CDR2 is YSLEER. Trimming removed 5 bases from V and 9 bases from J; junction bases left unmatched: 9. This CDR3 contains 17 residues. The CDR3 reads CASSDSGLAGGPWELFF. In DNA form, the CDR3 reads TGCGCCAGCAGCGACTCGGGACTAGCGGGAGGGCCCTGGGAGCTGTTTTTT.

The gene calls are TRBV5-1 and TRBJ2-7; 9 bases map to TRBD2. Germline V gene lookup returns CDR1 SGHRS and CDR2 YFSETQ. There are 16 residues in the CDR3. The ends lost 0 bases at V and 3 bases at J; junction bases unmatched: 7. CDR3 protein: CASSLVAGGPNYEQYF. DNA of the CDR3: TGCGCCAGCAGCTTGGTTGCGGGAGGGCCAAACTACGAGCAGTACTTC.

V and J are TRBV29-1 and TRBJ1-4; D gene uncertain. V was cut by 6 bases and J by 8 bases, with 19 bases left in between. Per germline, CDR1 SQVTM and CDR2 ANQGSEA. The CDR3 extends over 14 amino acids. The CDR3 loop reads CSVEDMREREKLFF. CDR3 coding DNA: TGCAGCGTGGAGGATATGAGGGAGCGGGAAAAACTGTTTTTT.

This chain joins TRBV3-1 (or the pseudogene TRBV3-2) and TRBJ2-7; the D gene is possibly TRBD1 (5 bases). The CDR3 has 16 residues. In germline, CDR1 is LGHDT, CDR2 YNNKEL (reference sequence). V dropped 4 bases and J dropped 1 base, with 17 bases sitting between them. Written as DNA, the CDR3 is TGTGCCAGCAGCCCCTCGGTTCAGGGATCTTCCTACGAGCAGTACTTC. It is translated as CASSPSVQGSSYEQYF.

This chain connects TRBV19 to TRBJ2-2, with TRBD2 matching 13 bases. Germline loops: CDR1 LNHDA, CDR2 SQIVND (reference sequence). The trim removed 10 bases at V and 4 bases at J, leaving 9 bases unmatched. The CDR3 loop spans 16 amino acids. CDR3 region: CATHPGLAGFTGELFF. Here the CDR3 DNA reads TGTGCCACCCACCCGGGACTAGCGGGATTCACCGGGGAGCTGTTTTTT.

The CDR3 region is CASSPDRDYGYTF. CDR3 nucleotides: TGTGCCAGCAGTCCCGACAGGGACTATGGCTACACCTTC. The chain carries TRBV6-2 or TRBV6-3 and TRBJ1-2; 7 bases fit TRBD1. CDR3 length: 13 amino acids. Germline V gene lookup returns CDR1 MNHEY and CDR2 SVGEGT. J lost 3 bases, V lost 5 bases, and 3 bases had no gene match.

The CDR3 DNA reads as TGTGCCAGCAGCCCCTTGCGGGTCCTTTTTAATGAAAAACTGTTTTTT. Its protein product is CASSPLRVLFNEKLFF. The J gene is TRBJ1-4, the V gene TRBV11-3; D is ambiguous. This CDR3 is 16 amino acids long. CDR1 SGHNT and CDR2 YENEEA come from the germline V gene. V gave up 5 bases and J gave up 4 bases, with 17 bases separating them.

The chain uses TRBV29-1 and TRBJ1-2; D is undetermined. This CDR3 has 13 residues. V dropped 0 bases and J dropped 2 bases, with 7 bases sitting between them. Germline lookup yields CDR1 SQVTM and CDR2 ANQGSEA. The CDR3 protein is CSVEETRNYGYTF. In nucleotides, the CDR3 is TGCAGCGTTGAAGAGACACGCAACTATGGCTACACCTTC.

This sequence joins TRBV6-5 and TRBJ1-5; TRBD1 is a possible D gene (5 bases). This CDR3 has 16 amino acids. Germline V CDR1 and CDR2: MNHEY, SVGAGI. The ends were cut back, 0 bases at V and 2 bases at J, with 11 bases in the middle. CDR3 in DNA: TGTGCCAGCAGTTACTCGACGCGGGGGGGCAATCAGCCCCAGCATTTT. This sequence encodes CASSYSTRGGNQPQHF.

This clone was recorded once. This chain uses TRBV7-9 with TRBJ1-6; 8 bases line up with TRBD1. This CDR3 contains 15 residues. Germline CDR1 and CDR2: SEHNR and FQNEAQ (reference sequence). V dropped 5 bases and J dropped 5; count of bases not matched to a gene: 5. The CDR3 bases are TGTGCCAGCAGCCGCGACAGGGGCAATAATTCACCCCTCCACTTT. Translation: CASSRDRGNNSPLHF.